The text below deals with one T cell receptor beta chain. V lost 1 base and J lost 6; bases outside the gene matches: 11. CDR1 and CDR2 (germline): SEHNR, FQNEAQ (reference sequence). This CDR3 spans 18 amino acids. Using immunoSEQ multiplex PCR, the repertoire was profiled, and TCRdb retains in-frame clones only, with some absent. This sample has 84,000 or so clones, with roughly 93% found just once. This entry is derived from a study of technical replicates of blood from a few donors. The sequencing input was T cells isolated from PBMCs. The TCR was taken from a human donor in good health. The chain joins TRBV7-9 to TRBJ2-2; TRBD1 agrees at 10 bases. The CDR3 region has the DNA TGTGCCAGCAGCTTAGGACCGGGACAGGGGCTACGATCCGGGGAGCTGTTTTTT. Encoded protein: CASSLGPGQGLRSGELFF.